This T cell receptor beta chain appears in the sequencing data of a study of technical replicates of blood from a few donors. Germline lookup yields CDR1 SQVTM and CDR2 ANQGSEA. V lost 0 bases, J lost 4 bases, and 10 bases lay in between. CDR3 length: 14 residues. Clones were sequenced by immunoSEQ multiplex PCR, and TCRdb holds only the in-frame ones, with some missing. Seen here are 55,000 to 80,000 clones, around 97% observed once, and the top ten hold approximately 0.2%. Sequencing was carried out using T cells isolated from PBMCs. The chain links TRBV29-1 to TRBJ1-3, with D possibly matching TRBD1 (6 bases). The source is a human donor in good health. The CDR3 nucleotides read TGCAGCGTTGAAGACAGGGGTAAAGGAAACACCATATATTTT. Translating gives CSVEDRGKGNTIYF.